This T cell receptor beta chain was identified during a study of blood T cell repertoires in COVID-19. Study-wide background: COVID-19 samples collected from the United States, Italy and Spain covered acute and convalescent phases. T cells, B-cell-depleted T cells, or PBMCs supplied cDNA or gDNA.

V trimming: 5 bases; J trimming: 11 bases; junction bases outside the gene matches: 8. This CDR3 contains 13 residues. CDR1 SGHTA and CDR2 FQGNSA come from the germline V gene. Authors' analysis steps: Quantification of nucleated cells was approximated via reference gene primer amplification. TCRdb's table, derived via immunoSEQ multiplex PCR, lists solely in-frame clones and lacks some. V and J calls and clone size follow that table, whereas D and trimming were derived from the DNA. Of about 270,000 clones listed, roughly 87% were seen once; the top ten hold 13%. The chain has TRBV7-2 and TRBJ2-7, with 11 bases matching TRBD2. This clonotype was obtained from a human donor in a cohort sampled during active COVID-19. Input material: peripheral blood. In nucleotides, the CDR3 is TGTGCCAGCAGCCCAGGGACTAGCGGAGGGGAGTACTTC. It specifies CASSPGTSGGEYF.